This is a list of T cell receptor beta chains from one sample in a study of cytomegalovirus exposure and HLA in healthy donors. The method was immunoSEQ multiplex PCR; TCRdb's version includes in-frame clones alone and lacks a portion of them. Of 70,000 or so clones in the sample, around 93% were seen once. Material for sequencing was PBMCs. The source is a woman under 30 in good health and CMV-seronegative. CDR3s include the opening cysteine and the closing phenylalanine or tryptophan. The order of the fields is J gene, D gene, V gene, clone size, CDR3 protein, CDR3 DNA. D genes are given only for firm matches. The size entry is marked missing in some rows and otherwise reads once, few, many or a size class.

>TRBJ1-2|NA|TRBV28|NA
CASSPIFRGQGSDYGYTF
TGTGCCAGCAGTCCAATATTTAGGGGCCAGGGGTCAGACTATGGCTACACCTTC
>TRBJ2-1|NA|TRBV9|NA
CASSVGGGYNEQFF
TGTGCCAGCAGCGTAGGTGGGGGGTACAATGAGCAGTTCTTC
>TRBJ1-3|TRBD1|TRBV7-8|NA
CASSFPGQGTSGNTIYF
TGTGCCAGCAGCTTTCCGGGACAGGGTACCTCTGGAAACACCATATATTTT
>TRBJ2-5|NA|TRBV27|NA
CASSLSDWETQYF
TGTGCCAGCAGTTTGTCAGACTGGGAGACCCAGTACTTC
>TRBJ2-7|NA|TRBV5-4|NA
CASSSVVGGEEQYF
TGTGCCAGCAGCTCCGTGGTGGGGGGAGAGGAGCAGTACTTC
>TRBJ2-7|NA|TRBV7-8|NA
CASSLTGIPHEQYF
TGTGCCAGCAGCTTAACGGGTATTCCCCACGAGCAGTACTTC
>TRBJ2-5|TRBD1|TRBV6-1|NA
CASSERTGGETQYF
TGTGCCAGCAGTGAGCGGACAGGGGGAGAGACCCAGTACTTC
>TRBJ2-5|TRBD2|TRBV5-1|once
CASRPGTSKETQYF
TGCGCCAGCAGACCCGGGACTAGTAAGGAGACCCAGTACTTC
>TRBJ2-3|NA|TRBV28|NA
CASSFLPGSGDTQYF
TGTGCCAGCAGTTTCCTGCCAGGGTCCGGAGATACGCAGTATTTT
>TRBJ1-1|NA|TRBV9|NA
CASSPAPGTEAFF
TGTGCCAGCAGCCCGGCGCCGGGGACTGAAGCTTTCTTT
>TRBJ2-1|TRBD2|TRBV29-1|NA
CSVKGGSSYNEQFF
TGCAGCGTTAAGGGCGGGAGCTCCTACAATGAGCAGTTCTTC
>TRBJ1-3|NA|TRBV7-9|NA
CASSLDTNPGNTIYF
TGTGCCAGCAGCTTAGATACAAACCCTGGAAACACCATATATTTT
>TRBJ2-7|NA|TRBV21-1|few
CASSKLTSGRGEQYF
TGTGCCAGCAGCAAATTGACTAGCGGGAGGGGGGAGCAGTACTTC
>TRBJ2-1|TRBD2|TRBV13|once
CASSLALPSSGSSYNEQFF
TGTGCCAGCAGCTTAGCCCTACCCTCTAGCGGGAGCTCCTACAATGAGCAGTTCTTC
>TRBJ2-2|TRBD2|TRBV9|NA
CASSVEPSGSIGTGELFF
TGTGCCAGCAGCGTAGAGCCTAGCGGGAGCATAGGAACCGGGGAGCTGTTTTTT
>TRBJ2-1|TRBD2|TRBV5-8|NA
CASSLGLAGIYNEQFF
TGTGCCAGCAGCTTAGGACTAGCGGGAATATACAATGAGCAGTTCTTC
>TRBJ1-5|NA|TRBV21-1|NA
CASSKNPTPKNQPQHF
TGTGCCAGCAGCAAAAACCCTACTCCTAAGAATCAGCCCCAGCATTTT
>TRBJ2-1|NA|TRBV11-2|NA
CASSLDLEGFYNEQFF
TGTGCCAGCAGCTTAGATTTGGAGGGCTTCTACAATGAGCAGTTCTTC
>TRBJ2-1|TRBD2|TRBV4-1|NA
CASSYPGLVYNEQFF
TGCGCCAGCAGCTACCCGGGACTAGTCTACAATGAGCAGTTCTTC
>TRBJ2-1|TRBD2|TRBV7-8|NA
CASSLVRLAGVNEQFF
TGTGCCAGCAGCTTAGTTCGCCTAGCGGGAGTCAATGAGCAGTTCTTC
>TRBJ1-1|NA|TRBV7-9|NA
CASSTTRGNTEAFF
TGTGCCAGCAGCACCACCAGGGGGAACACTGAAGCTTTCTTT
>TRBJ1-2|NA|TRBV7-9|NA
CASSWSGSSSWGYTF
TGTGCCAGCAGCTGGTCCGGTTCCTCAAGTTGGGGCTACACCTTC
>TRBJ2-7|NA|TRBV28|NA
CASSSPRQVVAYEQYF
TGTGCCAGCAGTTCCCCTCGACAGGTCGTAGCCTACGAGCAGTACTTC
>TRBJ1-1|NA|TRBV6-5|NA
CASSYGGVNTEAFF
TGTGCCAGCAGTTACGGGGGCGTGAACACTGAAGCTTTCTTT
>TRBJ2-3|NA|TRBV5-4|few
CASSLDSGLTDTQYF
TGTGCCAGCAGCTTGGATTCAGGGTTAACAGATACGCAGTATTTT
>TRBJ2-7|TRBD2|TRBV7-3|NA
CASIFVGGSFTYEQYF
TGTGCCAGCATTTTTGTGGGCGGGAGTTTTACCTACGAGCAGTACTTC
>TRBJ1-2|NA|TRBV5-1|NA
CASSLAEGYGYTF
TGCGCCAGCAGCTTGGCCGAGGGTTATGGCTACACCTTC
>TRBJ1-2|NA|TRBV19|once
CASSLPGMEDYGYTF
TGTGCCAGTAGTCTGCCGGGGATGGAAGACTATGGCTACACCTTC
>TRBJ1-2|TRBD1|TRBV5-6|NA
CASSPGGYGYTF
TGTGCCAGCAGCCCAGGGGGCTATGGCTACACCTTC
>TRBJ2-7|TRBD1|TRBV6-5|NA
CASSYLGQGYYEQYF
TGTGCCAGCAGTTACTTGGGACAGGGATACTACGAGCAGTACTTC
>TRBJ2-2|NA|TRBV19|NA
CASSLGGDLNTGELFF
TGTGCCAGTAGTCTCGGAGGTGACCTGAACACCGGGGAGCTGTTTTTT
>TRBJ1-2|NA|TRBV28|NA
CASSPGITYGYTF
TGTGCCAGCTCCCCAGGAATTACATATGGCTACACCTTC
>TRBJ2-7|TRBD1|TRBV19|NA
CASKVTGTGVYEQYF
TGTGCCAGTAAAGTCACCGGGACAGGGGTCTACGAGCAGTACTTC
>TRBJ1-5|NA|TRBV28|NA
CASRRQGSHQPQHF
TGTGCCAGCAGACGTCAGGGCTCTCATCAGCCCCAGCATTTT
>TRBJ2-5|TRBD2|TRBV29-1|once
CSVDDLFQRDRETQYF
TGCAGCGTTGATGATCTATTTCAGCGGGATAGGGAGACCCAGTACTTC
>TRBJ1-2|TRBD1|TRBV19|medium-sized
CASVTGMGGYTF
TGTGCCAGCGTGACAGGGATGGGAGGCTACACCTTC